This is a list of T cell receptor beta chains from one sample in a study of molecular identifiers for immune sequencing clone quantification. One entry per CDR3 protein results from TCRdb running MiXCR on the PCR reads. The table lists roughly 630,000 distinct CDR3 sequences, around 25% of them singletons. Sequencing was performed on naive CD8+ T cells from blood, with Jurkat cell RNA spiked in. Source of these receptors: a human donor in good health. Some libraries in this study had Jurkat cell RNA spiked in. Both conserved end residues are part of each CDR3. Each record gives: D gene, J gene, V gene, clone size, CDR3 protein, CDR3 DNA. D genes are given only for firm matches. Part of the rows lack a size; the others show once, few, many or a class for expanded clones.

>TRBD1|TRBJ1-1|TRBV7-9|many
CASSIPGQGRNTEAFF
TGTGCCAGCAGCATACCGGGACAGGGGCGGAACACTGAAGCTTTCTTT
>NA|TRBJ1-1|TRBV7-9|many
CASRKEVRDTEAFF
TGTGCCAGCAGGAAAGAGGTTAGGGACACTGAAGCTTTCTTT
>NA|TRBJ1-5|TRBV19|few
CASSEPGAQPQHF
TGTGCCAGTAGTGAACCAGGGGCTCAGCCCCAGCATTTT
>TRBD1|TRBJ2-2|TRBV10-2|NA
CASSEDRGRDTGELFF
TGCGCCAGCAGCGAAGACAGGGGGCGAGATACCGGGGAGCTGTTTTTT
>NA|TRBJ2-2|TRBV7-6|NA
CASSWGPRAPGELFF
TGTGCCAGCAGCTGGGGACCGAGGGCCCCCGGGGAGCTGTTTTTT
>NA|TRBJ2-2|TRBV6-2/TRBV6-3|few
CASAPGTHTGELFF
TGTGCCAGTGCACCCGGGACACACACCGGGGAGCTGTTTTTT
>NA|TRBJ2-7|TRBV6-2/TRBV6-3|NA
CASSYSGISRSYEQYF
TGTGCCAGCAGTTACTCGGGGATTAGTCGAAGCTACGAGCAGTACTTC
>NA|TRBJ2-3|TRBV23-1|many
CASSLHGPTDTQYF
TGCGCCAGCAGTCTCCATGGGCCCACAGATACGCAGTATTTT
>TRBD2|TRBJ2-5|TRBV28|NA
CASNPGTSGRRGMETQYF
TGTGCCAGCAACCCAGGGACTAGCGGGAGGAGGGGTATGGAGACCCAGTACTTC
>NA|TRBJ2-7|TRBV5-6|few
CASSLDSLENKWYEQYF
TGTGCCAGCAGCTTGGACAGTCTAGAAAATAAGTGGTACGAGCAGTACTTC
>TRBD2|TRBJ2-2|TRBV20-1|NA
CSARDAGGNTGELFF
TGCAGTGCTAGAGATGCGGGAGGGAACACCGGGGAGCTGTTTTTT
>TRBD1|TRBJ2-5|TRBV19|NA
CASSTAGTGFETQYF
TGTGCCAGTAGTACCGCCGGGACAGGGTTCGAGACCCAGTACTTC
>TRBD2|TRBJ2-3|TRBV9|NA
CASSVARGGKDTQYF
TGTGCCAGCAGCGTAGCGCGGGGGGGCAAAGATACGCAGTATTTT
>NA|TRBJ2-7|TRBV30|NA
CARSVQYEQYF
TGTGCCCGGAGTGTACAGTACGAGCAGTACTTC
>NA|TRBJ2-5|TRBV6-2/TRBV6-3|few
CASSLSNFETQYF
TGTGCCAGCAGTTTATCTAACTTCGAGACCCAGTACTTC
>NA|TRBJ1-1|TRBV29-1|many
CSVEKRSLNTEAFF
TGCAGCGTTGAAAAAAGGAGCCTGAACACTGAAGCTTTCTTT
>TRBD2|TRBJ2-5|TRBV20-1|NA
CSAWGLAGAVAETQYF
TGCAGTGCGTGGGGACTAGCGGGAGCCGTGGCGGAGACCCAGTACTTC
>TRBD1|TRBJ2-1|TRBV30|few
CAWSPGQGTYNEQFF
TGTGCCTGGAGTCCGGGACAGGGGACCTACAATGAGCAGTTCTTC
>NA|TRBJ1-5|TRBV6-2/TRBV6-3|many
CASSPGTIGSNQPQHF
TGTGCCAGCAGTCCCGGGACAATCGGAAGCAATCAGCCCCAGCATTTT
>NA|TRBJ1-1|TRBV6-2/TRBV6-3|NA
CASSYSRRASNTEAFF
TGTGCCAGCAGTTATTCCCGGAGAGCCTCGAACACTGAAGCTTTCTTT
>NA|TRBJ2-7|TRBV6-1|many
CASSEVSGNYEQYF
TGTGCCAGCAGTGAAGTGAGTGGGAACTACGAGCAGTACTTC
>TRBD2|TRBJ2-3|TRBV7-8|many
CASSFAGTSAQYF
TGTGCCAGCAGCTTTGCCGGGACTAGCGCGCAGTATTTT
>NA|TRBJ2-1|TRBV12-5|NA
CASAGSNSYNEQFF
TGTGCTAGTGCGGGCAGTAACTCCTACAATGAGCAGTTCTTC
>NA|TRBJ1-2|TRBV6-1|many
CASSEDRSNYGYTF
TGTGCCAGCAGTGAAGATCGATCTAACTATGGCTACACCTTC
>NA|TRBJ1-1|TRBV6-2/TRBV6-3|few
CASTTGAPTEAFF
TGTGCCAGCACAACTGGGGCCCCCACTGAAGCTTTCTTT
>TRBD1|TRBJ1-2|TRBV12-3/TRBV12-4|few
CASRLIGTEAGYTF
TGTGCCAGCAGATTAATCGGGACAGAGGCTGGCTACACCTTC
>NA|TRBJ2-7|TRBV6-5|NA
CASSYGAAGYEQYF
TGTGCCAGCAGTTACGGGGCCGCCGGCTACGAGCAGTACTTC